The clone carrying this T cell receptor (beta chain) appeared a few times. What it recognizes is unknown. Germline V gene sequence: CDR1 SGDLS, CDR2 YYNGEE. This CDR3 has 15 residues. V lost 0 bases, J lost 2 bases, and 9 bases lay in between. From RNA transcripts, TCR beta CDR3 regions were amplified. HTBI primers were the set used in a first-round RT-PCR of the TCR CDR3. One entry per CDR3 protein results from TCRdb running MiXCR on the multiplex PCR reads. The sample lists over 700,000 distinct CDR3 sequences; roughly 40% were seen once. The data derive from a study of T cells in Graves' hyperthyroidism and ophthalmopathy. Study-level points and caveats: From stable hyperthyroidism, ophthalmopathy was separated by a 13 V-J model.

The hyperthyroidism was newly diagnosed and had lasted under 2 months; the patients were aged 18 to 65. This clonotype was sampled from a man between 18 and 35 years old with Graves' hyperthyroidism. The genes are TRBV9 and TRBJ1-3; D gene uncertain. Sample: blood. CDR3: CASSVAAQAGNTIYF. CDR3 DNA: TGTGCCAGCAGCGTAGCCGCCCAGGCTGGAAACACCATATATTTT.